The sequence of this TCR beta chain was determined in a study of cytomegalovirus exposure and HLA in healthy donors. Broader study findings: Some highly shared sequence variants likely arose as a pipeline artifact. Three CMV-associated chains were confirmed in vitro to be specific for CMV antigens.

This clone was detected only a few times. Its antigen is undetermined. PCR amplification relied on 60 Vbeta primers (plus 13 Jbeta primers). Per the original methods: Per a later analysis, the number of unique TCR beta chains was around 79 million, of which around 9.9 million were shared. Using immunoSEQ multiplex PCR, the repertoire was profiled, and TCRdb retains in-frame clones only, with some absent. D and trimming come from the DNA, and the V and J calls and clone size come from that table. The repertoire holds 150,000 to 200,000 clones, with over 70% as singletons. The sequence was obtained from a woman between 35 and 50 years old in good health and CMV-seropositive. Sequenced sample: PBMCs.

The CDR3 loop reads CASSFGRQNTEAFF. In nucleotides, the CDR3 is TGTGCCAGCAGTTTTGGCAGACAGAACACTGAAGCTTTCTTT. The rearrangement uses TRBV6-5 and TRBJ1-1; D is undetermined. This CDR3 contains 14 residues. Germline loops: CDR1 MNHEY, CDR2 SVGAGI. Between the trimmed V and J ends, which lost 4 bases and 1 base, there was a span of 10 bases.